The clone carrying this T cell receptor (beta chain) has a handful of counts. This CDR3 is 15 amino acids long. Between the trimmed V and J ends, which lost 6 bases and 6 bases, there was a span of 15 bases. Germline V gives CDR1 MNHNS, CDR2 SASEGT. The sample originates from a study of metastatic and nonmetastatic thyroid tumors. Study-level information: Comparative analysis of repertoires was undertaken across blood and tumor or nodule tissue obtained from malignant and benign thyroid patients.

Until they underwent thyroid surgery, no patient had received any treatment. Through MiXCR, TCRdb re-clonotyped the PCR reads. The sample consists of 30,000 to 40,000 clones, around a fifth of them appearing once. The TCR originated in a female donor with papillary thyroid cancer or a benign thyroid nodule (not recorded which). Some clones in this sample may be carry-over from other donors' samples. Sequencing was performed on blood. The genes are TRBV6-1 and TRBJ2-6; tentatively, D is TRBD1 (6 bases). The CDR3 region has the DNA TGTGCCAGCAGACACGACAGGTTTGTGGCCAACGTCCTGACTTTC. This translates into CASRHDRFVANVLTF.